Shown below are 10 T cell receptor beta chains from a single sample sequenced in a study of cytomegalovirus exposure and HLA in healthy donors. Primers for the PCR totalled 60 Vbeta and 13 Jbeta. Sequenced by immunoSEQ multiplex PCR; TCRdb stores in-frame clones only, minus some. The repertoire holds about 140,000 clones, with around 77% as singletons. The source material was PBMCs. The receptors were gathered from a man under 40 in good health.

The chain combines TRBV28 with TRBJ2-7; D perhaps matches TRBD2 (5 bases). The V gene lost 3 bases and the J gene lost 4 bases, with 7 bases spanning the gap. The germline V gene encodes CDR1 MDHEN and CDR2 SYDVKM. The CDR3 runs to 12 residues. Here the CDR3 reads CASSFREYEQYF. Written as DNA, the CDR3 is TGTGCCAGCAGTTTTCGGGAATACGAGCAGTACTTC.

The chain couples TRBV19 to TRBJ2-4, with 7 bases that match TRBD1. The germline V gene encodes CDR1 LNHDA and CDR2 SQIVND (reference sequence). The CDR3 is 16 amino acids. V shed 4 bases and J 0 bases; nucleotides not matched to a gene: 6. As DNA, the CDR3 is TGTGCCAGTAGTAGCGAGGGGGCAGTAGCCAAAAACATTCAGTACTTC. Amino acid sequence: CASSSEGAVAKNIQYF.

This clone was detected once. V gene TRBV10-1 combines with J gene TRBJ2-3; 10 bases fit TRBD1. The V gene's germline CDR1 is WNHNN and CDR2 SYGVQD (reference sequence). Trimming at V came to 6 bases and at J to 4 bases, leaving 1 base not matched to a gene. This CDR3 has 13 amino acids. The DNA of the CDR3 is TGCGCCAGCAGAGGACAGGGGGCAGATACGCAGTATTTT. Its translation is CASRGQGADTQYF.

The chain employs TRBV7-8 and TRBJ1-2, with unresolved D. CDR3 length equals 13 residues. Trimming pared 2 bases from V and 2 bases from J, leaving 6 bases between. The germline V gene encodes CDR1 SGHVS and CDR2 FQNEAQ. DNA for the CDR3: TGTGCCAGCAGCTTAACAGAGAACTATGGCTACACCTTC. Encoded protein: CASSLTENYGYTF.

The chain uses TRBV7-2 and TRBJ2-4; 8 positions agree with TRBD2. This CDR3 is 15 amino acids long. Trimming at V came to 1 base and at J to 10 bases, leaving 9 bases not matched to a gene. Germline values: CDR1 SGHTA, CDR2 FQGNSA. The CDR3 spells CASSLDVGSGTIQYF. CDR3 DNA: TGTGCCAGCAGCTTAGATGTGGGTAGCGGGACTATTCAGTACTTC.

Note on this clone: At one of its ends the junction is not consistent with the germline gene, which may arise from a read error. J is TRBJ2-6 and V is TRBV19, with D possibly TRBD1 on 5 matching bases. Germline CDR1 LNHDA, CDR2 SQIVND (reference sequence). The CDR3 has 13 residues. CDR3 region: CASSFPGANVLTF. Written as DNA, the CDR3 is TGTGCCAGTAGTTTCCCTGGGGCCAACGTCCTGACTTTT.

The CDR3 loop is CASSADYPKSSADEQFF. CDR3 nucleotides: TGTGCCAGCAGCGCCGACTACCCTAAATCTAGCGCCGATGAGCAGTTCTTC. V is TRBV9 and J is TRBJ2-1; weak D call: TRBD2 (6 bases). The CDR3 totals 17 residues. Trimming took 3 bases from V and 8 from J, leaving 24 bases between them. Germline CDR1 SGDLS, CDR2 YYNGEE.

The chain couples TRBV7-2 to TRBJ1-6; 8 bases are a match to TRBD1. With 5 bases clipped from V and 9 bases from J, the junction kept 6 bases outside the gene matches. The germline V gene encodes CDR1 SGHTA and CDR2 FQGNSA. The CDR3 spans 14 residues. CDR3 nucleotides: TGTGCCAGCAGCCGACAGGGGTTGACTTCACCCCTCCACTTT. This sequence encodes CASSRQGLTSPLHF.

The chain links TRBV5-1 to TRBJ1-2; maybe TRBD1 (6 bases). This CDR3 contains 15 residues. CDR1 and CDR2 (germline): SGHRS, YFSETQ. V lost 3 bases and J lost 8, with 20 bases in between. The CDR3 DNA follows: TGCGCCAGCAGCTCCACCGGGACATCAAATGTAGGCTACACCTTC. This codes for CASSSTGTSNVGYTF.

V and J are TRBV4-3 and TRBJ2-2; possible D gene TRBD1, 5 bases. V lost 3 bases, J lost 3 bases, and 8 bases lay in between. CDR3 size: 14 residues. CDR1 is LGHNA and CDR2 is YSLEER in the germline V gene. The CDR3 DNA follows: TGCGCCAGCAGCCAGTTCAGGGACACCGGGGAGCTGTTTTTT. It codes for CASSQFRDTGELFF.